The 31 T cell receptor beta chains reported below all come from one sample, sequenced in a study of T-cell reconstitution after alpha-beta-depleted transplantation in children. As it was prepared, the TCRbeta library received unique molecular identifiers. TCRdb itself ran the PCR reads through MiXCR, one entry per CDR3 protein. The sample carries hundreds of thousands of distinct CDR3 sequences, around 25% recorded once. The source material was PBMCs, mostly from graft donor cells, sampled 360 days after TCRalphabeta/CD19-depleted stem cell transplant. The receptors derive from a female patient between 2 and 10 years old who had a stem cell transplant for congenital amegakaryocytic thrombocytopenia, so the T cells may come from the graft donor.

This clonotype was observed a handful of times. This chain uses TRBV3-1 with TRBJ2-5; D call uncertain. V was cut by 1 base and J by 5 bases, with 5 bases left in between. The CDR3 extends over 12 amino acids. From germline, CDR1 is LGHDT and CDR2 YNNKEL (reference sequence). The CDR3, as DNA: TGTGCCAGCAGCCAAGTTGATGAGACCCAGTACTTC. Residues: CASSQVDETQYF.

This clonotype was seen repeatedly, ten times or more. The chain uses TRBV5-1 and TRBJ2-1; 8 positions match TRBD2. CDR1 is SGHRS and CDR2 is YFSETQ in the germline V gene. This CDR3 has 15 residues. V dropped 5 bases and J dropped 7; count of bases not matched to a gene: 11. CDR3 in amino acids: CASSEVGLAPNEQFF. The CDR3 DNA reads TGCGCCAGCAGTGAGGTAGGACTAGCCCCTAATGAGCAGTTCTTC.

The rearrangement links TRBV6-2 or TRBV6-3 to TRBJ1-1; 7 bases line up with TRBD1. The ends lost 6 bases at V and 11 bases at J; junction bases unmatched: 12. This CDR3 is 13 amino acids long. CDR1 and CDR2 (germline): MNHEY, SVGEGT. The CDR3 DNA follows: TGTGCCAGCAGGCGTGGACAGGTTTTGGTCGCTTTCTTT. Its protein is CASRRGQVLVAFF.

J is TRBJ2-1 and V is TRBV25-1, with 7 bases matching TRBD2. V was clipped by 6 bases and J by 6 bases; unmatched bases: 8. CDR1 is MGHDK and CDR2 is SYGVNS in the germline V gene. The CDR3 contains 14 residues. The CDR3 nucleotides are TGTGCCAGCAGGTACGGCGGGAGCTTCAATGAGCAGTTCTTC. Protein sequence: CASRYGGSFNEQFF.

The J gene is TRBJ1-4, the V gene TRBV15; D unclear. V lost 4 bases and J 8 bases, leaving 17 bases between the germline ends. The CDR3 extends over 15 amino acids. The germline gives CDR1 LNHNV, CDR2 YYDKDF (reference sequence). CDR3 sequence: CATSTAGGEREKLFF. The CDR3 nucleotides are TGTGCCACCAGCACTGCCGGTGGGGAAAGAGAAAAACTGTTTTTT.

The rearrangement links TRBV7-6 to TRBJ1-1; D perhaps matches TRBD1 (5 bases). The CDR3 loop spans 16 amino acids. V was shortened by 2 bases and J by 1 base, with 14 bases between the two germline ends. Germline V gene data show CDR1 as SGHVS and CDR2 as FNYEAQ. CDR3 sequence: CASSLREWGRNTEAFF. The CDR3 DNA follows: TGTGCCAGCAGCTTACGGGAGTGGGGGAGGAACACTGAAGCTTTCTTT.

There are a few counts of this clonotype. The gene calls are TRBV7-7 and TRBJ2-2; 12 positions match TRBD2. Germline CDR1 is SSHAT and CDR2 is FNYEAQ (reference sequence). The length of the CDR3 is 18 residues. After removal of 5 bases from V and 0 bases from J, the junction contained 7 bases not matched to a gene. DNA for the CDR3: TGTGCCAGCAGCCCTTGGACTAGCGGGGACACGAACACCGGGGAGCTGTTTTTT. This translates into CASSPWTSGDTNTGELFF.

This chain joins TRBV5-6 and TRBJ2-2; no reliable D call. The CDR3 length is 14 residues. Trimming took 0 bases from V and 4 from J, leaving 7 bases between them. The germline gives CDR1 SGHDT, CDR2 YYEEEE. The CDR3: CASSLVSGTGELFF. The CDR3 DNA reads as TGTGCCAGCAGCTTGGTTTCAGGCACCGGGGAGCTGTTTTTT. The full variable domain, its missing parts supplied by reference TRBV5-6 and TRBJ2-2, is DAGVTQSPTHLIKTRGQQVTLRCSPKSGHDTVSWYQQALGQGPQFIFQYYEEEERQRGNFPDRFSGHQFPNYSSELNVNALLLGDSALYLCASSLVSGTGELFFGEGSRLTVL.

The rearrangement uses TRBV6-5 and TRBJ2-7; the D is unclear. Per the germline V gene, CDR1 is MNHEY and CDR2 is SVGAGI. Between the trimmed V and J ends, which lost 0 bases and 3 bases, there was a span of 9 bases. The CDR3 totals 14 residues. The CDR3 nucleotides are TGTGCCAGCAGTTACTCGAACCAGATCTACGAGCAGTACTTC. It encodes CASSYSNQIYEQYF.

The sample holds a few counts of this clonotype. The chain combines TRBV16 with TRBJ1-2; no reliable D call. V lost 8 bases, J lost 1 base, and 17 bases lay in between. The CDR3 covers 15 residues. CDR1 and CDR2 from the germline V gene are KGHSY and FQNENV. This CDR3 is CASQRSPTLNYGYTF. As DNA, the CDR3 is TGTGCCAGCCAGAGGAGCCCGACACTTAACTATGGCTACACCTTC.

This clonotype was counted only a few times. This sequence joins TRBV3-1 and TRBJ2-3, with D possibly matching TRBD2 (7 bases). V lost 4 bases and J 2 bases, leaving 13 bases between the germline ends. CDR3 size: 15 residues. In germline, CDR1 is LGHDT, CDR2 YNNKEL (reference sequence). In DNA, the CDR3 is TGTGCCAGCAGCCTGGGGGGGCGGGACACAGATACGCAGTATTTT. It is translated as CASSLGGRDTDTQYF.

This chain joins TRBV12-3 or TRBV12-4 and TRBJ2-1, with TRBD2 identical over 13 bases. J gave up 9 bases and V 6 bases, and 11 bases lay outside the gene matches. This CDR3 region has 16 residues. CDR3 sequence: CASRAAGRTSGGEQFF. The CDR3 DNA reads TGTGCCAGCAGGGCCGCCGGCAGGACTAGCGGGGGTGAGCAGTTCTTC.

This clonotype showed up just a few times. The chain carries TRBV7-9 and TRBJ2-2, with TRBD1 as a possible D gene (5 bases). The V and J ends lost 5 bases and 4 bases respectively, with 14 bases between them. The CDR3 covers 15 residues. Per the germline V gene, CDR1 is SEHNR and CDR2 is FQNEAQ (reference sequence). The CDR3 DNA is TGTGCCAGCAGCGAGAGAGCAGGGCCCACCGGGGAGCTGTTTTTT. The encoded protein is CASSERAGPTGELFF.

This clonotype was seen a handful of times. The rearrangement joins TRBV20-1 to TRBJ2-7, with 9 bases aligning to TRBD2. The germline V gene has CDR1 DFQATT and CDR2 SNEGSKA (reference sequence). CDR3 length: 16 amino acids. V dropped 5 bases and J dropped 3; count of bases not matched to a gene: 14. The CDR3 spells CSAQLPWNSGSYEQYF. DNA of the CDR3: TGCAGTGCTCAATTGCCCTGGAATAGCGGGAGCTACGAGCAGTACTTC.

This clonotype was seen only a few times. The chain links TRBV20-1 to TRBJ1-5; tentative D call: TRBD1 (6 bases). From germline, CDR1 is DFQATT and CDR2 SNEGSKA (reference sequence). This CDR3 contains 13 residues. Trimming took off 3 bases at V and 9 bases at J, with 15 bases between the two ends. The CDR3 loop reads CSARPSGARPQHF. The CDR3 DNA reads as TGCAGTGCTAGGCCTTCGGGGGCTCGGCCCCAGCATTTT.

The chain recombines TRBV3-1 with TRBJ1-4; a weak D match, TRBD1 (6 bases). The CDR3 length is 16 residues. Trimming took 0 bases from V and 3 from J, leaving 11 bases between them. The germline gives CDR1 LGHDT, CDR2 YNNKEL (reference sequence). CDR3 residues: CASSQDLGAPNEKLFF. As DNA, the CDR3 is TGTGCCAGCAGCCAAGATCTGGGGGCACCTAATGAAAAACTGTTTTTT.

The CDR3 spells CASSLNGHTDTQYF. The CDR3 DNA sequence: TGTGCCAGCAGCTTAAATGGCCACACAGATACGCAGTATTTT. This rearrangement joins TRBV7-3 to TRBJ2-3; D uncertain. V lost 1 base to trimming and J lost 2 bases, with 7 bases between them. The CDR3 is 14 amino acids. Germline V lookup: CDR1 SGHTA, CDR2 FQGTGA.

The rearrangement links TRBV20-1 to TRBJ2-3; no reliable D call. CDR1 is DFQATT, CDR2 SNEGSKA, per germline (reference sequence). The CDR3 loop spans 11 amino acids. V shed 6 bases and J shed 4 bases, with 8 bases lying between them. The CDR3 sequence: CSAPGPDTQYF. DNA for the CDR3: TGCAGTGCCCCGGGCCCAGATACGCAGTATTTT.

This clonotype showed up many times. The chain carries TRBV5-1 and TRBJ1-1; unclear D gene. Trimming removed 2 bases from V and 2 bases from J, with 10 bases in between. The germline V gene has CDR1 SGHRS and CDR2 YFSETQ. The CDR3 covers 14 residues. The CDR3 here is CASSFTGTNTEAFF. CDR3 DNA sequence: TGCGCCAGCAGCTTCACCGGTACAAACACTGAAGCTTTCTTT.

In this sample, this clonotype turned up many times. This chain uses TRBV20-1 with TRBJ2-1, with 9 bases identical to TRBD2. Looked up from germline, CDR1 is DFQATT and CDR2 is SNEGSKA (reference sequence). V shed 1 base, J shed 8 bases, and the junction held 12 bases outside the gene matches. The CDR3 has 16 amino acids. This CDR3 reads CSARAGRTSAWYEQFF. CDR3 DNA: TGCAGTGCTAGAGCAGGACGGACTAGCGCTTGGTATGAGCAGTTCTTC.

The CDR3 reads CASSQGLRGRGDSNQPQHF. The CDR3 bases are TGCGCCAGCAGCCAAGGTCTCAGGGGGCGCGGGGATAGCAATCAGCCCCAGCATTTT. The chain is built from TRBV4-1 and TRBJ1-5, with 8 nucleotides matching TRBD1. The CDR3 is 19 residues long. With V trimmed by 1 base and J by 0 bases, 11 bases remained unmatched. Germline-derived CDR1 and CDR2 are MGHRA and YSYEKL.

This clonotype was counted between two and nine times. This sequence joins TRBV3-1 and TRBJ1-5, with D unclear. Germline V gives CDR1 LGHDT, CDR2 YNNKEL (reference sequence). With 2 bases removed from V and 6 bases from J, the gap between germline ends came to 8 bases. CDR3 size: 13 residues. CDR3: CASSQFRSQPQHF. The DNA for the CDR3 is TGTGCCAGCAGCCAATTCAGGTCTCAGCCCCAGCATTTT.

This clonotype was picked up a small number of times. DNA of the CDR3: TGCAGTGCTTCAGTTGCAGATACGCAGTATTTT. Amino acids: CSASVADTQYF. The rearrangement links TRBV20-1 to TRBJ2-3; no firm D call. Deletions cut 5 bases from V and 4 bases from J, with 7 bases between. The CDR3 has 11 amino acids. Germline CDR1 and CDR2: DFQATT and SNEGSKA (reference sequence).

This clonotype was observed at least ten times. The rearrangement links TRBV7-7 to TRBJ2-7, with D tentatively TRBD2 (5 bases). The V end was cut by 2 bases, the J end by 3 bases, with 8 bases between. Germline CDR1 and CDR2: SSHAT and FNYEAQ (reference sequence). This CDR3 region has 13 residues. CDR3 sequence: CASSLSEGYEQYF. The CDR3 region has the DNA TGTGCCAGCAGCTTATCCGAGGGCTACGAGCAGTACTTC.

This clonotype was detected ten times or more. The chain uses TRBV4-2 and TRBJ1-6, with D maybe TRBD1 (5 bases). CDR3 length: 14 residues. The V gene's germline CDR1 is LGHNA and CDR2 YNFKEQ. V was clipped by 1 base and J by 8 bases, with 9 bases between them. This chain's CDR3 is CASSQVLRDSPLHF. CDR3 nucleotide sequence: TGTGCCAGCAGCCAAGTCCTCAGGGATTCACCCCTCCACTTT.

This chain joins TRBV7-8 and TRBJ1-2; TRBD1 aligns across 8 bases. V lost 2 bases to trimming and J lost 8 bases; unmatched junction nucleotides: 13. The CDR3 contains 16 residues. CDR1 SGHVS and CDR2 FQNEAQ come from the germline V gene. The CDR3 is CASSLPGTGSLLGYTF. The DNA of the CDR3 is TGTGCCAGCAGCTTACCCGGGACAGGCTCGCTGCTAGGCTACACCTTC.

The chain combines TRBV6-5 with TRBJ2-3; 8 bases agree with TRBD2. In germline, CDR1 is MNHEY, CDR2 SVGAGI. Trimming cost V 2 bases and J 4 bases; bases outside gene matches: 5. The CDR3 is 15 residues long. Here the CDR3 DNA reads TGTGCCAGCAGTTACGGGAGCGGGAGAGCAGATACGCAGTATTTT. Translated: CASSYGSGRADTQYF.

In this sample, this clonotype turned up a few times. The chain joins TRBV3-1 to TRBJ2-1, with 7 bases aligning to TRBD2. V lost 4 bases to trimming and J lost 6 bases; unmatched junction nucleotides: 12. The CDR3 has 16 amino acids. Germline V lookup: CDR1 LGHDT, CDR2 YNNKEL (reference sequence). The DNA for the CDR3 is TGTGCCAGCAGCCTTCAGACTAGCCTCCTCTTCAATGAGCAGTTCTTC. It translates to CASSLQTSLLFNEQFF.

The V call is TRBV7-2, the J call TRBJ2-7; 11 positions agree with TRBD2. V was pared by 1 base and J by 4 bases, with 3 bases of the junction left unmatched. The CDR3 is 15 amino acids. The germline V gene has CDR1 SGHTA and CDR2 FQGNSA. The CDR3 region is CASSLGGLAGYEQYF. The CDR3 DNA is TGTGCCAGCAGCTTAGGCGGACTAGCGGGTTACGAGCAGTACTTC.

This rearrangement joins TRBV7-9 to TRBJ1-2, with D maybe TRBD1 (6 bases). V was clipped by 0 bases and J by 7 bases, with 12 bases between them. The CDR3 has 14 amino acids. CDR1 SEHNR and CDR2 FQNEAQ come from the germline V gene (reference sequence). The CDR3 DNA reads TGTGCCAGCAGCTTAGCTATGGACAGCTTTGGCTACACCTTC. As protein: CASSLAMDSFGYTF.

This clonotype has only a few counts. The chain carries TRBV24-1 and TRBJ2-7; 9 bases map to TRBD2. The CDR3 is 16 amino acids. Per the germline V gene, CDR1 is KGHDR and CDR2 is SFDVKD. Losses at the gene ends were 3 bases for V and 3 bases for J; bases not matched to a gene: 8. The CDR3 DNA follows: TGTGCCACCAGTGATGCCGCCGGGACTAGCATCTACGAGCAGTACTTC. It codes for CATSDAAGTSIYEQYF.